The 8 T cell receptor beta chains presented below share a single source sample, sequenced in a study of blood T cells in healthy people across ages. Combining a sample-barcoded 5' primer with a J-beta primer mix, a second PCR ran for roughly 7 to 12 cycles. TCRdb itself ran the 5' RACE reads through MiXCR, one entry per CDR3 protein. This sample has approximately 900,000 distinct CDR3 sequences, with 25% to 30% found just once. This sample was also put to use in a study of T cells of mothers and their children.

Sequences were obtained from blood. These receptors were collected from a woman aged 40 to 49 in good health.

The V gene is TRBV12-3 or TRBV12-4, the J gene TRBJ2-7; D is unresolved. The CDR3 spans 16 residues. V was pared by 3 bases and J by 0 bases, with 15 bases between. The CDR3 coding sequence is TGTGCCAGCAGTTTGCACCCAGAACGGAGCTCCTACGAGCAGTACTTC. Protein: CASSLHPERSSYEQYF.

This clonotype was counted between two and nine times. This chain's CDR3 is CATSREGQANYEQYF. CDR3 bases: TGTGCCACCAGCAGAGAAGGACAGGCGAACTACGAGCAGTACTTC. The J gene is TRBJ2-7, the V gene TRBV15; 7 bases match TRBD1. The germline gives CDR1 LNHNV, CDR2 YYDKDF (reference sequence). V lost 0 bases, J lost 3 bases, and 5 bases stayed unmatched. The CDR3 runs to 15 residues. Full variable domain (outside the CDR3, taken from reference TRBV15 and TRBJ2-7): DAMVIQNPRYQVTQFGKPVTLSCSQTLNHNVMYWYQQKSSQAPKLLFHYYDKDFNNEADTPDNFQSRRPNTSFCFLDIRSPGLGDTAMYLCATSREGQANYEQYFGPGTRLTVT.

This clonotype was counted a few times. The J gene is TRBJ2-3, the V gene TRBV28; 9 bases are a match to TRBD1. Germline lookup yields CDR1 MDHEN and CDR2 SYDVKM. Losses at the gene ends were 3 bases for V and 5 bases for J; bases not matched to a gene: 6. The CDR3 totals 15 residues. The CDR3 sequence is CASSFDRGVGDTQYF. The CDR3, as DNA: TGTGCCAGCAGTTTCGACAGGGGGGTAGGAGATACGCAGTATTTT.

The rearrangement uses TRBV18 and TRBJ1-4; D gene uncertain. CDR1 KGHSH and CDR2 LQKENI come from the germline V gene. V lost 1 base to trimming and J lost 9 bases, with 18 bases between them. This CDR3 has 16 residues. The CDR3 loop is CASSPQDRAGMKKLFF. CDR3 DNA sequence: TGTGCCAGCTCACCACAGGACCGTGCGGGCATGAAAAAACTGTTTTTT. Variable domain in full (rest from reference TRBV18 and TRBJ1-4): NAGVMQNPRHLVRRRGQEARLRCSPMKGHSHVYWYRQLPEEGLKFMVYLQKENIIDESGMPKERFSAEFPKEGPSILRIQQVVRGDSAAYFCASSPQDRAGMKKLFFGSGTQLSVL.

In this sample, this clonotype turned up many times. The J gene is TRBJ1-2, the V gene TRBV28; D gene ambiguous. Looked up from germline, CDR1 is MDHEN and CDR2 is SYDVKM. V lost 4 bases, J lost 4 bases, and 10 bases lay in between. This CDR3 has 13 amino acids. CDR3 in amino acids: CASSSHSGYGYTF. In DNA form, the CDR3 reads TGTGCCAGCAGTTCACACTCTGGCTATGGCTACACCTTC.

This clonotype was counted only a few times. The rearrangement links TRBV6-6 to TRBJ2-3, with 9 nucleotides matching TRBD1. The V gene's germline CDR1 is MNHNY and CDR2 SVGAGI (reference sequence). Unmatched junction bases numbered 8, after V lost 2 bases and J lost 8 bases. The CDR3 spans 15 residues. The CDR3 DNA reads TGTGCCAGCAGTTACGGGACAGGGATTATCGGTACGCAGTATTTT. This gives the protein CASSYGTGIIGTQYF.

The count of this clonotype is one. This rearrangement joins TRBV18 to TRBJ1-4, with 7 nucleotides matching TRBD1. V was clipped by 2 bases and J by 5 bases; unmatched bases: 2. CDR3 size: 14 residues. The germline gives CDR1 KGHSH, CDR2 LQKENI. This CDR3 reads CASSPGTENEKLFF. In nucleotides, the CDR3 is TGTGCCAGCTCACCAGGGACAGAGAATGAAAAACTGTTTTTT.

This chain uses TRBV9 with TRBJ2-5; 11 nucleotides line up with TRBD2. This CDR3 spans 15 amino acids. Germline loops: CDR1 SGDLS, CDR2 YYNGEE. J was trimmed by 4 bases and V by 3 bases; bases with no gene match: 5. Here the CDR3 DNA reads TGTGCCAGCAGCGCGTTAGCGGGGGGGGCAGAGACCCAGTACTTC. Residues: CASSALAGGAETQYF.